The 14 T cell receptor beta chains presented below share a single source sample, sequenced in a study of T cells in Graves' hyperthyroidism and ophthalmopathy. Amplification of TCR beta CDR3 regions used RNA as the template. The primer set for the first-round RT-PCR of the TCR CDR3 was HTBI. TCRdb itself ran the multiplex PCR reads through MiXCR, one entry per CDR3 protein. The sample has 700,000 or so distinct CDR3 sequences; about 16% are singletons. The source material was blood. Receptors were obtained from a man in his late teens or twenties with Graves' hyperthyroidism.

This clonotype was detected many times. V and J are TRBV6-1 and TRBJ1-2; 8 nucleotides match TRBD1. There are 15 residues in the CDR3. Germline-derived CDR1 and CDR2 are MNHNS and SASEGT. V shed 2 bases and J 7 bases; nucleotides not matched to a gene: 9. The CDR3 DNA is TGTGCCAGCAGTGAATTGGAGACAGGGGTTAGTGGCTACACCTTC. This encodes CASSELETGVSGYTF.

The V and J genes are TRBV19 and TRBJ2-1, with D perhaps being TRBD1 or TRBD2 (5 bases each). The V end lost 5 bases, the J end lost 8 bases, and 19 bases lay between the germline ends. The CDR3 extends over 15 amino acids. Germline V gene data show CDR1 as LNHDA and CDR2 as SQIVND (reference sequence). The CDR3 protein is CASSLRDHPVDEQFF. DNA for the CDR3: TGTGCCAGTAGTCTCCGGGACCACCCGGTGGATGAGCAGTTCTTC.

This clonotype came up many times. The chain has TRBV6-1 and TRBJ2-3, with 12 bases fitting TRBD2. The CDR3 consists of 15 residues. Trimming at V came to 5 bases and at J to 6 bases, leaving 6 bases not matched to a gene. Germline-derived CDR1 and CDR2 are MNHNS and SASEGT. CDR3 protein: CASSSLAGGLDTQYF. As DNA, the CDR3 is TGTGCCAGCAGTTCTCTAGCGGGAGGGTTGGATACGCAGTATTTT.

This clonotype was counted ten times or more. The chain recombines TRBV28 with TRBJ1-1; D call uncertain. The V and J ends lost 2 bases and 4 bases respectively, with 14 bases between them. Germline V lookup: CDR1 MDHEN, CDR2 SYDVKM. There are 15 residues in the CDR3. CDR3 amino acids: CASSLPSGSGTEAFF. The CDR3 DNA reads as TGTGCCAGCAGTTTACCATCTGGAAGTGGCACTGAAGCTTTCTTT.

The rearrangement uses TRBV11-2 and TRBJ1-2; D may be TRBD1 (5 bases). This CDR3 is built from 16 residues. V lost 1 base, J lost 0 bases, and 12 bases lay in between. Germline lookup yields CDR1 SGHAT and CDR2 FQNNGV. CDR3 loop: CASSLVPGLANYGYTF. CDR3 bases: TGTGCCAGCAGCTTAGTCCCGGGACTCGCTAACTATGGCTACACCTTC.

The gene calls are TRBV20-1 and TRBJ2-3; D may be TRBD2 (6 bases). The CDR3 loop spans 14 amino acids. CDR1 is DFQATT, CDR2 SNEGSKA, per germline (reference sequence). The V gene lost 2 bases and the J gene lost 0 bases, with 9 bases spanning the gap. CDR3 in amino acids: CSARRGFSTDTQYF. CDR3 nucleotide sequence: TGCAGTGCTAGACGGGGGTTTAGCACAGATACGCAGTATTTT.

The chain couples TRBV29-1 to TRBJ2-6; D remains unclear. The CDR3 has 15 residues. The germline V gene encodes CDR1 SQVTM and CDR2 ANQGSEA. Trimming took off 3 bases at V and 4 bases at J, with 13 bases between the two ends. CDR3 region: CSVEVPRYGANVLTF. The CDR3 DNA reads TGCAGCGTTGAGGTGCCCCGGTACGGGGCCAACGTCCTGACTTTC.

On this clonotype itself: A much larger clone is a single base away; this may be a read error. The genes are TRBV7-9 and TRBJ2-3; D remains ambiguous. CDR1 and CDR2 from the germline V gene are SEHNR and FQNEAQ (reference sequence). The V end lost 8 bases, the J end lost 2 bases, and 11 bases lay between the germline ends. The CDR3 is 13 amino acids. The DNA for the CDR3 is TGTGCCAGCCTCTACCTGGCCACAGATACGCAGTATTTT. It codes for CASLYLATDTQYF. The variable domain in full, with the rest retrieved from reference TRBV7-9 and TRBJ2-3, is DTGVSQNPRHKITKRGQNVTFRCDPISEHNRLYWYRQTLGQGPEFLTYFQNEAQLEKSRLLSDRFSAERPKGSFSTLEIQRTEQGDSAMYLCASLYLATDTQYFGPGTRLTVL.

This clonotype has at least ten counts. The chain recombines TRBV11-2 with TRBJ2-3; D call uncertain. Germline CDR1 and CDR2: SGHAT and FQNNGV. Trimming shortened V by 0 bases and J by 2 bases, and 6 bases separated the two germline ends. The CDR3 spans 14 residues. CDR3 residues: CASSLEVNTDTQYF. Written as DNA, the CDR3 is TGTGCCAGCAGCTTAGAAGTTAACACAGATACGCAGTATTTT. The complete variable domain, with remaining parts taken from reference TRBV11-2 and TRBJ2-3, reads EAGVAQSPRYKIIEKRQSVAFWCNPISGHATLYWYQQILGQGPKLLIQFQNNGVVDDSQLPKDRFSAERLKGVDSTLKIQPAKLEDSAVYLCASSLEVNTDTQYFGPGTRLTVL.

This clonotype was observed at least ten times. The V and J genes are TRBV7-9 and TRBJ2-1; no definite D call. With 7 bases removed from V and 3 bases from J, the gap between germline ends came to 16 bases. Germline CDR1 reads SEHNR; CDR2 reads FQNEAQ (reference sequence). The CDR3 is made up of 15 amino acids. The CDR3 reads CASTMVTHGYNEQFF. The CDR3 DNA reads TGTGCCAGCACCATGGTGACTCACGGCTACAATGAGCAGTTCTTC.

This clonotype has more than one count but fewer than ten. CDR3 bases: TGTGCCAGCAGTGAAGTCCGAGCGAGTGAGCAGTTCTTC. Protein: CASSEVRASEQFF. J is TRBJ2-1 and V is TRBV2; D gene uncertain. Looked up from germline, CDR1 is SNHLY and CDR2 is FYNNEI. V was cut by 1 base and J by 9 bases, with 10 bases left in between. CDR3 size: 13 residues.

The sample holds many counts of this clonotype. The chain joins TRBV29-1 to TRBJ2-7; 8 bases map to TRBD1. With V trimmed by 7 bases and J by 0 bases, 8 bases remained unmatched. Germline loops: CDR1 SQVTM, CDR2 ANQGSEA. The CDR3 is 14 residues long. The CDR3, as DNA: TGCAGCGGAGCGGACAGGGAGAGCTCCTACGAGCAGTACTTC. Its protein product is CSGADRESSYEQYF.

The V gene is TRBV4-3, the J gene TRBJ1-2; D not certain. Trimming removed 0 bases at V and 0 bases at J, with 5 bases between. CDR1 is LGHNA and CDR2 is YSLEER in the germline V gene. This CDR3 region has 14 residues. CDR3 nucleotides: TGCGCCAGCAGCCAAGAGTTAGCTAACTATGGCTACACCTTC. Translation: CASSQELANYGYTF.

At least ten counts were recorded for this clonotype. CDR3 loop: CASSHHGLAEEYEQFF. The CDR3 bases are TGCGCCAGCAGCCACCACGGACTAGCGGAAGAATATGAGCAGTTCTTC. The chain combines TRBV4-1 with TRBJ2-1, with 10 bases lining up with TRBD2. With 3 bases clipped from V and 8 bases from J, the junction kept 10 bases outside the gene matches. The V gene's germline CDR1 is MGHRA and CDR2 YSYEKL. The CDR3 loop spans 16 amino acids.